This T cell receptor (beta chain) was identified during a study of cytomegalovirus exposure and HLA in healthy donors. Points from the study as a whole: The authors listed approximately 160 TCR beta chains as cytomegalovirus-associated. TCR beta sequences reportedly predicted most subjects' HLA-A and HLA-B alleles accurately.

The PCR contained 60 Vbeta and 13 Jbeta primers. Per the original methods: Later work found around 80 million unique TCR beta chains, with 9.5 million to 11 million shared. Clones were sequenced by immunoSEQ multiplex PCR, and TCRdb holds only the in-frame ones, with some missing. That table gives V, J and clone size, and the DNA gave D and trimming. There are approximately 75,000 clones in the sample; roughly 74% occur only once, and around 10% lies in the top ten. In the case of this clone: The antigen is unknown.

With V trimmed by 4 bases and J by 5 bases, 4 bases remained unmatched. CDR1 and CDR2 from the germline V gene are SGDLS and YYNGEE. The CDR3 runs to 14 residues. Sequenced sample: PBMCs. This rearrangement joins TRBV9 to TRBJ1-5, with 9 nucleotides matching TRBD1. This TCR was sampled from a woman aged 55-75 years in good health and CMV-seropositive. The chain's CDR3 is CASSSGTGHQPQHF. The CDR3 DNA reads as TGTGCCAGCAGCTCAGGGACAGGGCATCAGCCCCAGCATTTT.